This TCR beta chain comes out of a study of blood T cell repertoires in COVID-19. Study-wide background: Italy, Spain and the United States were the sources of the convalescent and acute COVID-19 samples. PBMCs, B-cell-depleted T cells, or T cells were the source of the cDNA or gDNA that made up the material.

There are 10 residues in the CDR3. With 10 bases removed from V and 5 bases from J, the gap between germline ends came to 9 bases. Germline V gene lookup returns CDR1 SGHNT and CDR2 YYREEE (reference sequence). As processed by the authors: Using reference gene primer amplification, nucleated cell counts were estimated. Some clones are missing from TCRdb's copy, which holds only in-frame ones; the method was immunoSEQ multiplex PCR. V, J and clone size derive from that table, while D and trimming were established from the DNA sequence. The profile shows approximately 150,000 clones, approximately 90% of them singletons.

Sequencing used peripheral blood. The clonotype was recovered from a woman in her sixties with active COVID-19. The V call is TRBV5-4, the J call TRBJ2-5; no firm D call. CDR3 sequence reads: CAVGRETQYF. DNA of the CDR3: TGTGCCGTGGGCAGGGAGACCCAGTACTTC.